This record looks at one T cell receptor (beta chain) sequence and its context. Living in 24 US areas, the participants were between 18 and 89 years of age. This sample stems from a study of blood T cell repertoires in COVID-19. The data were produced by immunoSEQ multiplex PCR, yet TCRdb's version contains in-frame clones alone and is incomplete. The data show a few hundred thousand clones, around 82% seen once. The length of the CDR3 is 13 residues. V was pared by 4 bases and J by 4 bases, with 12 bases between. The germline V gene has CDR1 SGHRS and CDR2 YFSETQ. Sequencing input: PBMCs or T cells enriched from blood (not recorded which). This chain connects TRBV5-1 to TRBJ2-7, with D uncertain. The TCR sequence derives from a man aged 50-60 years who had recovered from COVID-19. CDR3 in amino acids: CASSPRDVYEQYF. The CDR3 DNA follows: TGCGCCAGCAGCCCTAGAGACGTATACGAGCAGTACTTC.